The T cell receptor (beta chain) under discussion was sequenced for a study of CD8 T cells in Susac syndrome. Random hexamers were used to reverse transcribe the RNA input (0.5 to 1 ug). The amplification used immunoSEQ multiplex PCR on TCR beta CDR3; it spanned 54 Vbeta and 13 Jbeta. TCRdb reprocessed the immunoSEQ multiplex PCR reads with MiXCR, giving one entry per CDR3 protein. Of 150,000 or so distinct CDR3 sequences in the sample, 93% were seen once. The sequenced target, TCR beta, came from blood CD8+ and CD4+ T cells. TEMRA cells were enriched by FACS, and CD4+ and CD8+ T cells were negatively isolated. In the case of this clonotype: Its antigen is unknown.

The germline CDR1 and CDR2 sequences are LGHDT and YNNKEL (reference sequence). The CDR3 contains 15 residues. V gave up 3 bases and J gave up 8 bases, with 17 bases separating them. General observations from the study: Acknowledgment was made by the study that its TCR sequencing and HLA analysis involved a relatively small number of individuals.

This sequence was found in a human donor in good health. The sequencing sample was made of CD4+ T cells from PBMCs. The J gene is TRBJ2-1, the V gene TRBV3-1; TRBD1 or TRBD2 may be the D gene (5 bases each). For the CDR3, the DNA is TGTGCCAGCAGCCACCGAGGGGTTAGCATATATGAGCAGTTCTTC. Protein: CASSHRGVSIYEQFF.